The clone carrying this TCR beta chain was seen a few times. What it recognizes is unknown. This sample was included in a study of blood T cells in healthy people across ages. General study points: Unknown donor CMV status possibly confounded expanded clonotype changes. Estimates of total diversity, which came from one million sequenced T cells, were considered to be underestimates.

CDR1 LGHNT and CDR2 FRNRAP come from the germline V gene. The J segment lost 7 bases and the V segment lost 5 bases, leaving 5 bases of the junction unmatched. The CDR3 spans 13 residues. Primed by a sample-barcoded 5' primer and a J-beta primer mix, a second PCR proceeded for 7 to 11 cycles. TCRdb reprocessed the 5' RACE reads via MiXCR and lists one record per CDR3 protein. The table shows 1,800,000 or so distinct CDR3 sequences, with roughly two fifths occurring only once. The TCR originated in a human donor in good health. This sequence joins TRBV12-5 and TRBJ1-5; 7 bases line up with TRBD1. The specimen was blood. As DNA, the CDR3 is TGTGCTAGTGGTCCACAGGGGTACCAGCCCCAGCATTTT. The encoded protein is CASGPQGYQPQHF.